The 8 T cell receptor beta chains in this list originate from one sample, sequenced in a study of blood T cell repertoires in COVID-19. The table came from immunoSEQ multiplex PCR; TCRdb's copy has only in-frame clones and leaves some out. Among approximately 37,000 clones, 80% to 90% were seen once, and the ten largest hold roughly a tenth. Sample: peripheral blood. The receptor source for this set is a human donor in a cohort sampled during active COVID-19.

The V and J genes are TRBV14 and TRBJ2-3, with 10 bases identical to TRBD2. The CDR3 length is 18 residues. Trimming removed 1 base from V and 5 bases from J; junction bases left unmatched: 12. Per germline, CDR1 SGHDN and CDR2 FVKESK. CDR3 amino acids: CASSQVQVLAGVQDTQYF. DNA of the CDR3: TGTGCCAGCAGCCAAGTCCAGGTGCTAGCGGGAGTTCAAGATACGCAGTATTTT.

This clone has a handful of counts. V is TRBV30 and J is TRBJ2-6; D may be TRBD2 (7 bases). CDR1 GTSNPN and CDR2 SVGIG come from the germline V gene (reference sequence). The CDR3 length is 16 residues. The V and J ends lost 2 bases and 5 bases respectively, with 16 bases between them. The CDR3 nucleotides read TGTGCCTGGAGTCGGGGGGCGCGGGGTTGGGCCAACGTCCTGACTTTC. Amino acid sequence: CAWSRGARGWANVLTF.

The rearrangement joins TRBV7-2 to TRBJ1-5; no clear D gene. This CDR3 has 15 residues. Germline lookup yields CDR1 SGHTA and CDR2 FQGNSA. Trimming removed 5 bases from V and 4 bases from J, with 15 bases in between. As DNA, the CDR3 is TGTGCCAGCAGCCCGCGAATAGCCCAAAATCAGCCCCAGCATTTT. Amino acid sequence: CASSPRIAQNQPQHF. Filled out from reference TRBV7-2 and TRBJ1-5, the complete variable domain reads GAGVSQSPSNKVTEKGKDVELRCDPISGHTALYWYRQSLGQGLEFLIYFQGNSAPDKSGLPSDRFSAERTGGSVSTLTIQRTQQEDSAVYLCASSPRIAQNQPQHFGDGTRLSIL.

V gene TRBV6-2 or TRBV6-3 combines with J gene TRBJ2-2, with 15 positions matching TRBD2. Germline CDR1 is MNHEY and CDR2 is SVGEGT. The V gene end was trimmed by 4 bases and the J gene end by 1 base; junction bases not matched to a gene: 7. The CDR3 is made up of 19 amino acids. In DNA form, the CDR3 reads TGTGCCAGCAGTTTTGATCCGGGACTAGCGGGAGGGAACACCGGGGAGCTGTTTTTT. Translated, it gives CASSFDPGLAGGNTGELFF.

V gene TRBV5-4 combines with J gene TRBJ2-7; weak D call: TRBD2 (13 bases). CDR1 is SGHNT, CDR2 YYREEE, per germline (reference sequence). Deletions cut 3 bases from V and 6 bases from J, with 28 bases between. The CDR3 covers 18 residues. The CDR3 spells CASSSGQGATSGRSEQYF. CDR3 nucleotide sequence: TGTGCCAGCAGCTCGGGACAGGGGGCGACTAGCGGGAGGTCCGAGCAGTACTTC.

The gene calls are TRBV12-3 or TRBV12-4 and TRBJ2-2; D uncertain. V shed 3 bases and J shed 5 bases, with 7 bases lying between them. CDR3 length equals 13 residues. CDR3: CASSLTLTGELFF. DNA for the CDR3: TGTGCCAGCAGTTTGACTTTGACCGGGGAGCTGTTTTTT.

The chain is built from TRBV2 and TRBJ2-1, with D possibly TRBD1 on 5 matching bases. Between the trimmed V and J ends, which lost 8 bases and 4 bases, there was a span of 15 bases. The germline V gene encodes CDR1 SNHLY and CDR2 FYNNEI. The CDR3 covers 14 residues. CDR3 sequence (DNA): TGTGCCAGCGGTAAAGTGCAGGGTTACAATGAGCAGTTCTTC. Its translation: CASGKVQGYNEQFF. Filled out from reference TRBV2 and TRBJ2-1, the complete variable domain reads EPEVTQTPSHQVTQMGQEVILRCVPISNHLYFYWYRQILGQKVEFLVSFYNNEISEKSEIFDDQFSVERPDGSNFTLKIRSTKLEDSAMYFCASGKVQGYNEQFFGPGTRLTVL.

The rearrangement links TRBV19 to TRBJ2-1; tentatively, D is TRBD1 (5 bases). With 5 bases removed from V and 3 bases from J, the gap between germline ends came to 8 bases. The germline gives CDR1 LNHDA, CDR2 SQIVND (reference sequence). The CDR3 has 13 residues. CDR3 protein: CASSPGIYNEQFF. The DNA for the CDR3 is TGTGCCAGTAGTCCAGGGATCTACAATGAGCAGTTCTTC.